Listed below are T cell receptor beta chains from one sample, sequenced in a study of blood T cell repertoires in COVID-19. The repertoire was sequenced with immunoSEQ multiplex PCR; TCRdb's copy has only in-frame clones and lacks some. The table records around 200,000 clones, about four fifths of them present only once. The sequencing input was peripheral blood. Receptors were obtained from a man between 45 and 60 years old with active or convalescent COVID-19. CDR3s include the opening cysteine and the closing phenylalanine or tryptophan. Each record gives: D gene, J gene, clone size, V gene, CDR3 DNA, CDR3 protein. A D gene is named only where the DNA matches it firmly. Clone sizes are given selectively: once, few, many, or a class where the clone is expanded.

d_call: TRBD1; j_call: TRBJ1-2; clone_size: -; v_call: TRBV9; cdr3_nt: TGTGCCAGCAGCGGGAACAGGGGGAACTATGGCTACACCTTC; cdr3_aa: CASSGNRGNYGYTF
d_call: TRBD2; j_call: TRBJ2-2; clone_size: once; v_call: TRBV30; cdr3_nt: TGTGCCGTGAGCGGGGGGAACACCGGGGAGCTGTTTTTT; cdr3_aa: CAVSGGNTGELFF
d_call: TRBD1; j_call: TRBJ2-2; clone_size: -; v_call: TRBV28; cdr3_nt: TGTGCCAGCAGTTCTAGACAGGGAATCGGGGAGCTGTTTTTT; cdr3_aa: CASSSRQGIGELFF
d_call: TRBD1; j_call: TRBJ1-2; clone_size: -; v_call: TRBV24-1; cdr3_nt: TGTGCCACCAGTGCCGGGACAGGGGTGGGCTATGGCTACACCTTC; cdr3_aa: CATSAGTGVGYGYTF
d_call: -; j_call: TRBJ2-5; clone_size: -; v_call: TRBV30; cdr3_nt: TGTGCCTACGACAGGGGACTATCCCAAGAGACCCAGTACTTC; cdr3_aa: CAYDRGLSQETQYF
d_call: TRBD2; j_call: TRBJ2-7; clone_size: -; v_call: TRBV29-1; cdr3_nt: TGCAGCGGGTTAAGCGGGACGGTGAGCTCCTACGAGCAGTACTTC; cdr3_aa: CSGLSGTVSSYEQYF
d_call: -; j_call: TRBJ1-4; clone_size: -; v_call: TRBV3-1/TRBV3-2; cdr3_nt: TGTGCCAGCAGCCAATATGGGCTGAGTGTGTTTGCAACTAATGAAAAACTGTTTTTT; cdr3_aa: CASSQYGLSVFATNEKLFF
d_call: TRBD1; j_call: TRBJ2-5; clone_size: -; v_call: TRBV27; cdr3_nt: TGTGCCAGCAGTACGGGGACAGGGAGTTGGGAGACCCAGTACTTC; cdr3_aa: CASSTGTGSWETQYF
d_call: -; j_call: TRBJ1-5; clone_size: -; v_call: TRBV19; cdr3_nt: TGTGCCAGTAGTAGGTGGGGGGGAACGGGCAATCAGCCCCAGCATTTT; cdr3_aa: CASSRWGGTGNQPQHF
d_call: -; j_call: TRBJ1-1; clone_size: -; v_call: TRBV18; cdr3_nt: TGTGCCAGCTCACCTCAACAGAGTTTGAACACTGAAGCTTTCTTT; cdr3_aa: CASSPQQSLNTEAFF
d_call: TRBD2; j_call: TRBJ2-1; clone_size: -; v_call: TRBV19; cdr3_nt: TGTGCCAGTAGTCAGGCTAGCGGGATCTATGAGCAGTTCTTC; cdr3_aa: CASSQASGIYEQFF
d_call: -; j_call: TRBJ2-5; clone_size: -; v_call: TRBV9; cdr3_nt: TGTGCCAGCAGCGTAGATACAGGGAGTGAGACCCAGTACTTC; cdr3_aa: CASSVDTGSETQYF
d_call: -; j_call: TRBJ2-1; clone_size: -; v_call: TRBV18; cdr3_nt: TGTGCCAGCTCACCCAAAGAGCCTCCGGGTGAGCAGTTCTTC; cdr3_aa: CASSPKEPPGEQFF
d_call: TRBD2; j_call: TRBJ2-5; clone_size: -; v_call: TRBV10-3; cdr3_nt: TGTGCCATCAGTGCTAGCGGGGGGGAAATTAGGACCCAGTACTTC; cdr3_aa: CAISASGGEIRTQYF
d_call: -; j_call: TRBJ2-1; clone_size: -; v_call: TRBV20-1; cdr3_nt: TGCAGTGCTAGTTCCACATACAATGAGCAGTTCTTC; cdr3_aa: CSASSTYNEQFF
d_call: -; j_call: TRBJ1-2; clone_size: -; v_call: TRBV9; cdr3_nt: TGTGCCAGCAGCGTAGGAGGCTCGACCTATGGCTACACCTTC; cdr3_aa: CASSVGGSTYGYTF
d_call: -; j_call: TRBJ2-3; clone_size: once; v_call: TRBV5-1; cdr3_nt: TGCGCCAGCAGCTTGGTTCAGGGTAGCACAGATACGCAGTATTTT; cdr3_aa: CASSLVQGSTDTQYF
d_call: -; j_call: TRBJ1-5; clone_size: -; v_call: TRBV23-1; cdr3_nt: TGCGCCAGCAGCTACCCCCGAACTAGCAATCAGCCCCAGCATTTT; cdr3_aa: CASSYPRTSNQPQHF
d_call: -; j_call: TRBJ1-6; clone_size: -; v_call: TRBV11-3; cdr3_nt: TGTGCCAGCAGCCCGTACGCGAATTCACCCCTCCACTTT; cdr3_aa: CASSPYANSPLHF
d_call: -; j_call: TRBJ2-3; clone_size: once; v_call: TRBV6-1; cdr3_nt: TGTGCCAGCAGTGAAGGACAGGTGGATACGCAGTATTTT; cdr3_aa: CASSEGQVDTQYF
d_call: TRBD2; j_call: TRBJ2-3; clone_size: few; v_call: TRBV3-1/TRBV3-2; cdr3_nt: TGTGCCAGCAGCCGCGCGGGGGGGTTTACAGATACGCAGTATTTT; cdr3_aa: CASSRAGGFTDTQYF
d_call: TRBD2; j_call: TRBJ2-3; clone_size: -; v_call: TRBV4-2; cdr3_nt: TGTGCCAGCAGCCCCAGGACTAGCGGGAACCCAGATACGCAGTATTTT; cdr3_aa: CASSPRTSGNPDTQYF
d_call: -; j_call: TRBJ2-3; clone_size: -; v_call: TRBV4-1; cdr3_nt: TGCGCCAGCAGCCCCACAGTAGTACTCACAGATACGCAGTATTTT; cdr3_aa: CASSPTVVLTDTQYF
d_call: TRBD2; j_call: TRBJ2-1; clone_size: -; v_call: TRBV20-1; cdr3_nt: TGCAGTGCTGCGGGGACTAGTTTTCAGTTCTTC; cdr3_aa: CSAAGTSFQFF